These T cell receptor beta chains were read from a single sample in a study of CD8+ T cells in alopecia areata. The repertoire was sequenced with immunoSEQ multiplex PCR; TCRdb's copy has only in-frame clones and lacks some. This table holds 250,000 to 300,000 clones, 58% found once. The sample here was CD4+ T cells sorted from blood, taken at week 24, from a patient treated with tofacitinib. Receptor source: a human donor with alopecia areata. Both conserved end residues are part of each CDR3. The order of the fields is V gene, J gene, D gene, clone size, CDR3 protein, CDR3 DNA. D genes are given only for firm matches. Size values are once, few and many counts, or a class for expanded clones, and some rows have none.

v_gene: TRBV5-1; j_gene: TRBJ1-1; d_gene: TRBD1; abundance: .; CDR3aa: CASREGQGNTEAFF; CDR3nt: TGCGCCAGCAGGGAGGGACAGGGGAACACTGAAGCTTTCTTT
v_gene: TRBV4-1; j_gene: TRBJ1-2; d_gene: TRBD1; abundance: .; CDR3aa: CASSQPRDRGYGYTF; CDR3nt: TGCGCCAGCAGCCAGCCTCGGGACAGGGGGTATGGCTACACCTTC
v_gene: TRBV4-1; j_gene: TRBJ2-2; d_gene: .; abundance: .; CDR3aa: CASRHTRGGELFF; CDR3nt: TGCGCCAGCAGGCATACTCGGGGCGGGGAGCTGTTTTTT
v_gene: TRBV7-2; j_gene: TRBJ2-5; d_gene: .; abundance: once; CDR3aa: CASSRPAIQGYQETQYF; CDR3nt: TGTGCCAGCAGCCGACCAGCCATCCAAGGGTACCAAGAGACCCAGTACTTC
v_gene: TRBV13; j_gene: TRBJ2-6; d_gene: .; abundance: .; CDR3aa: CASSRTTGANVLTF; CDR3nt: TGTGCCAGCAGTAGGACCACTGGGGCCAACGTCCTGACTTTC
v_gene: TRBV9; j_gene: TRBJ2-7; d_gene: TRBD1; abundance: .; CDR3aa: CASSVGTGGSYEQYF; CDR3nt: TGTGCCAGCAGCGTCGGGACAGGGGGTAGCTACGAGCAGTACTTC
v_gene: TRBV27; j_gene: TRBJ1-1; d_gene: TRBD1; abundance: .; CDR3aa: CASSSRRQGGTEAFF; CDR3nt: TGTGCCAGCAGTTCCCGGAGACAGGGTGGCACTGAAGCTTTCTTT
v_gene: TRBV7-9; j_gene: TRBJ1-1; d_gene: .; abundance: .; CDR3aa: CASSFREAFF; CDR3nt: TGTGCCAGCAGCTTCCGTGAAGCTTTCTTT
v_gene: TRBV5-1; j_gene: TRBJ1-2; d_gene: TRBD1; abundance: few; CDR3aa: CASSFGTGTYGYTF; CDR3nt: TGCGCCAGCAGCTTTGGGACAGGTACCTATGGCTACACCTTC
v_gene: TRBV7-9; j_gene: TRBJ2-2; d_gene: .; abundance: .; CDR3aa: CASSYPHGPGELFF; CDR3nt: TGTGCCAGCAGCTACCCTCACGGTCCTGGGGAGCTGTTTTTT
v_gene: TRBV7-2; j_gene: TRBJ2-5; d_gene: TRBD2; abundance: .; CDR3aa: CAGGIGTLEETQYF; CDR3nt: TGCGCCGGGGGGATCGGGACCCTTGAAGAGACCCAGTACTTC
v_gene: TRBV5-4; j_gene: TRBJ2-5; d_gene: TRBD2; abundance: few; CDR3aa: CASSLAGLGETQYF; CDR3nt: TGTGCCAGCAGTCTAGCGGGGCTCGGGGAGACCCAGTACTTC
v_gene: TRBV7-9; j_gene: TRBJ2-5; d_gene: TRBD1; abundance: .; CDR3aa: CASRPYRDRGSQETQYF; CDR3nt: TGTGCCAGCCGGCCATACCGGGACAGGGGGAGCCAAGAGACCCAGTACTTC
v_gene: TRBV29-1; j_gene: TRBJ2-7; d_gene: TRBD1; abundance: .; CDR3aa: CSVGQGAYEQYF; CDR3nt: TGCAGCGTAGGACAGGGAGCCTACGAGCAGTACTTC
v_gene: TRBV29-1; j_gene: TRBJ1-2; d_gene: TRBD1; abundance: few; CDR3aa: CSAVKETGGYGYTF; CDR3nt: TGCAGCGCTGTGAAGGAGACAGGGGGCTATGGCTACACCTTC
v_gene: TRBV5-6; j_gene: TRBJ2-7; d_gene: TRBD1; abundance: .; CDR3aa: CASSFATGGDGSYEQYF; CDR3nt: TGTGCCAGCAGCTTCGCGACAGGGGGCGACGGCTCCTACGAGCAGTACTTC
v_gene: TRBV29-1; j_gene: TRBJ1-4; d_gene: TRBD1; abundance: .; CDR3aa: CSVAGQGDEKLFF; CDR3nt: TGCAGCGTTGCGGGACAGGGGGATGAAAAACTGTTTTTT
v_gene: TRBV11-1; j_gene: TRBJ1-1; d_gene: TRBD1; abundance: .; CDR3aa: CASSLDPTGEAFF; CDR3nt: TGTGCCAGCAGCCTAGATCCGACAGGGGAAGCTTTCTTT
v_gene: TRBV29-1; j_gene: TRBJ2-1; d_gene: .; abundance: .; CDR3aa: CSVVRPGGHYNEQFF; CDR3nt: TGCAGCGTTGTTCGTCCGGGCGGACATTACAATGAGCAGTTCTTC
v_gene: TRBV19; j_gene: TRBJ1-5; d_gene: .; abundance: .; CDR3aa: CASSIMDSGNQPQHF; CDR3nt: TGTGCCAGTAGTATAATGGACAGTGGCAATCAGCCCCAGCATTTT
v_gene: TRBV29-1; j_gene: TRBJ1-1; d_gene: .; abundance: .; CDR3aa: CSVEPGGTEAFF; CDR3nt: TGCAGCGTTGAGCCCGGAGGAACTGAAGCTTTCTTT
v_gene: TRBV30; j_gene: TRBJ1-5; d_gene: .; abundance: .; CDR3aa: CAWSSPVGNQPQHF; CDR3nt: TGTGCCTGGAGTTCCCCCGTGGGTAATCAGCCCCAGCATTTT
v_gene: TRBV10-3; j_gene: TRBJ2-3; d_gene: .; abundance: few; CDR3aa: CAISPGSSTDTQYF; CDR3nt: TGTGCCATCAGCCCGGGATCCAGCACAGATACGCAGTATTTT
v_gene: TRBV5-1; j_gene: TRBJ1-1; d_gene: .; abundance: .; CDR3aa: CASSLSGYLGMNTEAFF; CDR3nt: TGCGCCAGCAGCTTGTCCGGATACCTAGGGATGAACACTGAAGCTTTCTTT
v_gene: TRBV2; j_gene: TRBJ1-3; d_gene: .; abundance: few; CDR3aa: CASSDFGTVPGNTIYF; CDR3nt: TGTGCCAGCAGTGATTTTGGGACGGTTCCTGGAAACACCATATATTTT
v_gene: TRBV4-1; j_gene: TRBJ2-5; d_gene: TRBD2; abundance: few; CDR3aa: CASSPEIGTSGGQETQYF; CDR3nt: TGCGCCAGCAGCCCAGAAATCGGCACTAGCGGGGGTCAGGAGACCCAGTACTTC
v_gene: TRBV29-1; j_gene: TRBJ2-5; d_gene: .; abundance: .; CDR3aa: CSVEGVGGTQYF; CDR3nt: TGCAGCGTTGAAGGAGTTGGCGGGACCCAGTACTTC
v_gene: TRBV5-1; j_gene: TRBJ2-1; d_gene: .; abundance: .; CDR3aa: CASSLGGNEQFF; CDR3nt: TGCGCCAGCAGCTTGGGGGGGAATGAGCAGTTCTTC
v_gene: TRBV30; j_gene: TRBJ2-1; d_gene: TRBD1; abundance: .; CDR3aa: CAGRQGAYNEQFF; CDR3nt: TGTGCCGGGAGACAGGGCGCCTACAATGAGCAGTTCTTC
v_gene: TRBV6-6; j_gene: TRBJ2-2; d_gene: .; abundance: .; CDR3aa: CASMMLGAGFAGELFF; CDR3nt: TGTGCCAGCATGATGCTCGGCGCGGGGTTTGCCGGGGAGCTGTTTTTT
v_gene: TRBV7-9; j_gene: TRBJ2-5; d_gene: .; abundance: .; CDR3aa: CASSSFSPQETQYF; CDR3nt: TGTGCCAGCAGCTCATTCTCCCCCCAAGAGACCCAGTACTTC
v_gene: TRBV4-1; j_gene: TRBJ2-3; d_gene: TRBD1; abundance: once; CDR3aa: CASSHTLRGQGGVTQYF; CDR3nt: TGCGCCAGCAGCCATACATTAAGGGGGCAGGGTGGCGTTACGCAGTATTTT
v_gene: TRBV7-2; j_gene: TRBJ1-1; d_gene: TRBD1; abundance: .; CDR3aa: CASSSDRRNTEAFF; CDR3nt: TGTGCCAGCAGCTCGGACAGGAGGAACACTGAAGCTTTCTTT
v_gene: TRBV5-1; j_gene: TRBJ2-6; d_gene: .; abundance: .; CDR3aa: CASSAGVGANVLTF; CDR3nt: TGCGCCAGCAGCGCAGGGGTTGGGGCCAACGTCCTGACTTTC
v_gene: TRBV19; j_gene: TRBJ2-7; d_gene: .; abundance: .; CDR3aa: CARIIYEQYF; CDR3nt: TGTGCCAGGATAATATACGAGCAGTACTTC
v_gene: TRBV28; j_gene: TRBJ2-6; d_gene: TRBD1; abundance: .; CDR3aa: CASSRQGSGANVLTF; CDR3nt: TGTGCCAGCAGTAGACAGGGCTCTGGGGCCAACGTCCTGACTTTC
v_gene: TRBV29-1; j_gene: TRBJ2-6; d_gene: TRBD1; abundance: .; CDR3aa: CSVELRQGSRGGANVLTF; CDR3nt: TGCAGCGTTGAACTGAGACAGGGGTCACGGGGTGGGGCCAACGTCCTGACTTTC
v_gene: TRBV5-6; j_gene: TRBJ1-2; d_gene: .; abundance: once; CDR3aa: CASSLGVEYSTF; CDR3nt: TGTGCCAGCAGCTTGGGGGTAGAGTATAGCACCTTC
v_gene: TRBV5-4; j_gene: TRBJ2-7; d_gene: .; abundance: .; CDR3aa: CASSLWGYEQYF; CDR3nt: TGTGCCAGCAGCTTGTGGGGCTACGAGCAGTACTTC
v_gene: TRBV30; j_gene: TRBJ1-5; d_gene: TRBD1; abundance: .; CDR3aa: CAWSVSGQGGNQPQHF; CDR3nt: TGTGCCTGGAGTGTATCGGGACAGGGGGGGAATCAGCCCCAGCATTTT
v_gene: TRBV6-5; j_gene: TRBJ1-1; d_gene: TRBD1; abundance: .; CDR3aa: CASSYWDSPEAFF; CDR3nt: TGTGCCAGCAGTTACTGGGACAGCCCTGAAGCTTTCTTT
v_gene: TRBV30; j_gene: TRBJ2-2; d_gene: .; abundance: .; CDR3aa: CAWRWGTGELFF; CDR3nt: TGTGCCTGGAGATGGGGAACCGGGGAGCTGTTTTTT
v_gene: TRBV28; j_gene: TRBJ1-1; d_gene: .; abundance: few; CDR3aa: CASSLTDLHTEAFF; CDR3nt: TGTGCCAGCAGTCTAACGGACTTGCACACTGAAGCTTTCTTT
v_gene: TRBV4-1; j_gene: TRBJ1-1; d_gene: .; abundance: few; CDR3aa: CASSQGLGLGTEAFF; CDR3nt: TGCGCCAGCAGCCAAGGTCTGGGTTTAGGCACTGAAGCTTTCTTT
v_gene: TRBV19; j_gene: TRBJ2-3; d_gene: .; abundance: few; CDR3aa: CANEETHQGCTNTQYF; CDR3nt: TGTGCCAACGAAGAGACTCACCAAGGATGCACAAATACGCAGTATTTT
v_gene: TRBV29-1; j_gene: TRBJ1-1; d_gene: .; abundance: .; CDR3aa: CSVTRRSGTEAFF; CDR3nt: TGCAGCGTGACACGGAGGTCGGGCACTGAAGCTTTCTTT
v_gene: TRBV18; j_gene: TRBJ2-7; d_gene: .; abundance: .; CDR3aa: CASSPTTALDEQYF; CDR3nt: TGTGCCAGCTCACCAACGACAGCCTTAGACGAGCAGTACTTC
v_gene: TRBV25-1; j_gene: TRBJ2-1; d_gene: .; abundance: .; CDR3aa: CASSEPRGFYNEQFF; CDR3nt: TGTGCCAGCAGTGAACCAAGGGGCTTCTACAATGAGCAGTTCTTC
v_gene: TRBV7-2; j_gene: TRBJ1-5; d_gene: .; abundance: .; CDR3aa: CASSRTWGQYQPQHF; CDR3nt: TGTGCCAGCAGCCGGACTTGGGGACAATATCAGCCCCAGCATTTT
v_gene: TRBV27; j_gene: TRBJ2-7; d_gene: .; abundance: few; CDR3aa: CASSPLPTYEQYF; CDR3nt: TGTGCCAGCAGTCCCCTCCCGACCTACGAGCAGTACTTC